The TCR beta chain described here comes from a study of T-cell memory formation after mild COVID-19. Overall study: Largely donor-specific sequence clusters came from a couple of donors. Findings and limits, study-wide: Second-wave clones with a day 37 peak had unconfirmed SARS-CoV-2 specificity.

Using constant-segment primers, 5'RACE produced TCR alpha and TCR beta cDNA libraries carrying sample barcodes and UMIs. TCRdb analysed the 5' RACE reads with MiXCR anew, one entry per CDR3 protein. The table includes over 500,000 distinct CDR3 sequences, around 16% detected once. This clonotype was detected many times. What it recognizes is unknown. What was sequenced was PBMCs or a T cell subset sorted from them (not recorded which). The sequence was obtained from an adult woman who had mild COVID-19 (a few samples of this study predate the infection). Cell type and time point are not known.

The CDR3 loop is CASSHRGAGELFF. For the CDR3, the DNA is TGTGCCAGCAGTCACAGAGGGGCCGGGGAGCTGTTTTTT. The chain links TRBV7-6 to TRBJ2-2; D tentatively fits TRBD1 or TRBD2 (5 bases each). Trimming took off 6 bases at V and 6 bases at J, with 11 bases between the two ends. The CDR3 loop spans 13 amino acids. The germline gives CDR1 SGHVS, CDR2 FNYEAQ. Together with reference TRBV7-6 and TRBJ2-2, the CDR3 gives the full variable domain: GAGVSQSPRYKVTKRGQDVALRCDPISGHVSLYWYRQALGQGPEFLTYFNYEAQQDKSGLPNDRFSAERPEGSISTLTIQRTEQRDSAMYRCASSHRGAGELFFGEGSRLTVL.